These 23 T cell receptor beta chains came from one sample sequenced in a study of blood T cell repertoires in COVID-19. Assay used: immunoSEQ multiplex PCR; TCRdb lists only in-frame clones, some missing. The sample has about 100,000 clones, roughly 88% seen once. Source material: peripheral blood. The receptors originated from an elderly woman with acute or convalescent COVID-19.

V and J are TRBV12-3 or TRBV12-4 and TRBJ2-5; a possible D gene is TRBD1 (6 bases). V lost 3 bases and J 4 bases, leaving 9 bases between the germline ends. This CDR3 is built from 13 residues. CDR3 region: CASSLWTAETQYF. The CDR3 DNA follows: TGTGCCAGCAGTTTGTGGACAGCAGAGACCCAGTACTTC.

The chain combines TRBV4-2 with TRBJ2-1; 9 positions agree with TRBD2. The V gene end was trimmed by 6 bases and the J gene end by 6 bases; junction bases not matched to a gene: 12. CDR1 is LGHNA and CDR2 is YNFKEQ in the germline V gene. The CDR3 is 16 amino acids. CDR3 loop: CASRRTSVELFNEQFF. The CDR3 DNA reads TGTGCCAGCAGACGGACTAGCGTTGAGTTGTTCAATGAGCAGTTCTTC.

The chain carries TRBV2 and TRBJ2-5; possibly TRBD2 for D (6 bases). This CDR3 is 14 amino acids long. The germline V and J ends were trimmed by 4 bases and 5 bases, with 14 bases remaining between them. Germline V CDR1 and CDR2: SNHLY, FYNNEI. The CDR3 DNA reads as TGTGCCAGCAGTGCGGACGGGAGTGGGGAGACCCAGTACTTC. Amino acids: CASSADGSGETQYF.

The chain carries TRBV7-9 and TRBJ1-6; weak D call: TRBD1 (5 bases). Trimming removed 5 bases at V and 9 bases at J, with 17 bases between. Germline lookup yields CDR1 SEHNR and CDR2 FQNEAQ (reference sequence). This CDR3 region has 15 residues. CDR3: CASSNGGGRGSPLHF. The CDR3 DNA is TGTGCCAGCAGCAATGGGGGGGGAAGAGGTTCACCCCTCCACTTT. The variable domain in full, completed from reference TRBV7-9 and TRBJ1-6, reads DTGVSQNPRHKITKRGQNVTFRCDPISEHNRLYWYRQTLGQGPEFLTYFQNEAQLEKSRLLSDRFSAERPKGSFSTLEIQRTEQGDSAMYLCASSNGGGRGSPLHFGNGTRLTVT.

The chain couples TRBV18 to TRBJ1-1; D gene uncertain. Trimming removed 1 base at V and 5 bases at J, with 11 bases between. Germline V gene lookup returns CDR1 KGHSH and CDR2 LQKENI. The CDR3 extends over 14 amino acids. The CDR3: CASSPLDGRTEAFF. CDR3 nucleotides: TGTGCCAGCTCACCACTCGACGGGAGGACTGAAGCTTTCTTT.

The chain carries TRBV2 and TRBJ2-1; D perhaps matches TRBD2 (6 bases). The germline V gene encodes CDR1 SNHLY and CDR2 FYNNEI. The CDR3 is 16 residues long. V gave up 4 bases and J gave up 0 bases, with 13 bases separating them. The CDR3 DNA reads as TGTGCCAGCAGTGTTGGTATAGCGGTCTCCTACAATGAGCAGTTCTTC. Its translation: CASSVGIAVSYNEQFF.

The V call is TRBV4-1, the J call TRBJ2-1; 7 nucleotides match TRBD2. Per germline, CDR1 MGHRA and CDR2 YSYEKL. The length of the CDR3 is 13 residues. J gave up 9 bases and V 0 bases, and 2 bases lay outside the gene matches. The CDR3 DNA reads TGCGCCAGCAGCCAAGATGCGGGAGCTGAGCAGTTCTTC. Translated, it gives CASSQDAGAEQFF.

This chain uses TRBV30 with TRBJ2-2; 11 nucleotides align to TRBD2. The CDR3 consists of 14 residues. Germline V gene data show CDR1 as GTSNPN and CDR2 as SVGIG (reference sequence). Losses at the gene ends were 7 bases for V and 4 bases for J; bases not matched to a gene: 5. CDR3 protein: CASPTSGSTGELFF. Written as DNA, the CDR3 is TGTGCCTCCCCTACTAGCGGGAGCACCGGGGAGCTGTTTTTT.

The J gene is TRBJ2-5, the V gene TRBV9; possible D gene TRBD1, 6 bases. Germline V CDR1 and CDR2: SGDLS, YYNGEE. V lost 4 bases, J lost 1 base, and 14 bases lay in between. This CDR3 contains 15 residues. CDR3 protein: CASSISTGSQETQYF. The CDR3 region has the DNA TGTGCCAGCAGCATCTCTACAGGGAGCCAAGAGACCCAGTACTTC.

The rearrangement uses TRBV12-5 and TRBJ2-3; D not resolved. V shed 1 base and J shed 1 base, with 3 bases lying between them. Germline V lookup: CDR1 LGHNT, CDR2 FRNRAP. The CDR3 consists of 13 residues. CDR3 residues: CASGLAGTDTQYF. The DNA for the CDR3 is TGTGCTAGTGGTTTGGCCGGCACAGATACGCAGTATTTT.

The chain employs TRBV5-1 and TRBJ2-1; TRBD2 agrees at 8 bases. The CDR3 loop spans 16 amino acids. CDR1 and CDR2 (germline): SGHRS, YFSETQ. Germline trimming cut 4 bases from V and 3 bases from J; bases unmatched to any gene: 9. The CDR3 sequence is CASSTFELAGYNEQFF. The CDR3 DNA reads as TGCGCCAGCAGCACCTTCGAGCTAGCGGGCTACAATGAGCAGTTCTTC.

The chain links TRBV5-1 to TRBJ2-7; TRBD2 aligns across 7 bases. Germline V gene sequence: CDR1 SGHRS, CDR2 YFSETQ. The CDR3 has 15 residues. The V gene end was trimmed by 4 bases and the J gene end by 2 bases; junction bases not matched to a gene: 9. CDR3 coding DNA: TGCGCCAGCAGCCGGAGCGGGACGGGGGCCTACGAGCAGTACTTC. Translation gives CASSRSGTGAYEQYF.

The chain is built from TRBV29-1 and TRBJ1-2; D unresolved. The CDR3 totals 13 residues. Trimming left V 2 bases short and J 7 bases short, with 14 bases between. CDR1 SQVTM and CDR2 ANQGSEA come from the germline V gene. CDR3 region: CSVENLKRGGYTF. CDR3 bases: TGCAGCGTTGAAAACCTCAAACGGGGTGGCTACACCTTC.

The chain is built from TRBV5-6 and TRBJ2-7; 8 nucleotides agree with TRBD1. V lost 4 bases, J lost 2 bases, and 5 bases stayed unmatched. The CDR3 is 14 amino acids. Germline values: CDR1 SGHDT, CDR2 YYEEEE. The CDR3 DNA sequence: TGTGCCAGCAGCCCGGACAGGGAGGCCTACGAGCAGTACTTC. Translation gives CASSPDREAYEQYF.

This chain joins TRBV19 and TRBJ1-1; TRBD1 matches at 7 bases. V trimming: 2 bases; J trimming: 1 base; junction bases outside the gene matches: 7. The germline CDR1 and CDR2 sequences are LNHDA and SQIVND (reference sequence). This CDR3 is built from 16 residues. The CDR3 nucleotides are TGTGCCAGTAGTATACGAGGGGGCAGAGGGAACACTGAAGCTTTCTTT. Protein product: CASSIRGGRGNTEAFF.

The V call is TRBV4-2, the J call TRBJ2-1; TRBD2 agrees at 10 bases. This CDR3 has 17 amino acids. V was pared by 0 bases and J by 5 bases, with 7 bases of the junction left unmatched. Germline V gene data show CDR1 as LGHNA and CDR2 as YNFKEQ. CDR3 nucleotides: TGTGCCAGCAGCCAAGATGTTCTAGCGGGGGTTAACAATGAGCAGTTCTTC. Encoded protein: CASSQDVLAGVNNEQFF.

The chain uses TRBV2 and TRBJ1-4; D gene uncertain. V was pared by 2 bases and J by 8 bases, with 15 bases between. This CDR3 contains 15 residues. Germline CDR1 and CDR2: SNHLY and FYNNEI. The CDR3 region is CASSERRLEGEKLFF. The CDR3 DNA sequence: TGTGCCAGCAGTGAAAGGCGGCTAGAGGGAGAAAAACTGTTTTTT. The variable domain in full, with the rest retrieved from reference TRBV2 and TRBJ1-4, is EPEVTQTPSHQVTQMGQEVILRCVPISNHLYFYWYRQILGQKVEFLVSFYNNEISEKSEIFDDQFSVERPDGSNFTLKIRSTKLEDSAMYFCASSERRLEGEKLFFGSGTQLSVL.

The chain carries TRBV12-5 and TRBJ2-3; D may be TRBD1 (7 bases). Looked up from germline, CDR1 is LGHNT and CDR2 is FRNRAP. This CDR3 contains 14 residues. Between the trimmed V and J ends, which lost 7 bases and 2 bases, there was a span of 13 bases. CDR3 sequence (DNA): TGTGCTAGTGCCCGCGGGACAGACACAGATACGCAGTATTTT. This translates into CASARGTDTDTQYF.

The CDR3 loop is CAISESQAYGTDTQYF. Written as DNA, the CDR3 is TGTGCCATCAGTGAGAGCCAGGCATATGGCACAGATACGCAGTATTTT. The rearrangement joins TRBV10-3 to TRBJ2-3; no firm D call. Germline lookup yields CDR1 ENHRY and CDR2 SYGVKD. Trimming removed 2 bases from V and 1 base from J, with 13 bases in between. The CDR3 length is 16 residues.

The V gene is TRBV3-1 (or the pseudogene TRBV3-2), the J gene TRBJ1-1; no clear D. V was shortened by 0 bases and J by 3 bases, with 11 bases between the two germline ends. CDR3 size: 15 residues. Germline V gene lookup returns CDR1 LGHDT and CDR2 YNNKEL (reference sequence). The CDR3 DNA reads TGTGCCAGCAGCCAAGACAGACAACGGTACACTGAAGCTTTCTTT. Encoded protein: CASSQDRQRYTEAFF.

The chain joins TRBV19 to TRBJ2-2; TRBD1 matches at 7 bases. Losses at the gene ends were 7 bases for V and 1 base for J; bases not matched to a gene: 6. CDR1 is LNHDA and CDR2 is SQIVND in the germline V gene (reference sequence). CDR3 length: 15 amino acids. The CDR3 loop is CASTYSGGNTGELFF. Written as DNA, the CDR3 is TGTGCCAGTACCTACTCAGGGGGGAACACCGGGGAGCTGTTTTTT.

V is TRBV28 and J is TRBJ2-1; a possible D gene is TRBD2 (6 bases). In germline, CDR1 is MDHEN, CDR2 SYDVKM. This CDR3 has 14 residues. With 3 bases removed from V and 8 bases from J, the gap between germline ends came to 14 bases. The CDR3 sequence: CASSFTGSLHEQFF. For the CDR3, the DNA is TGTGCCAGCAGTTTTACCGGGAGCTTGCATGAGCAGTTCTTC.

This clone was seen a handful of times. This chain connects TRBV30 to TRBJ1-5; the D gene is possibly TRBD1 (6 bases). Germline CDR1 is GTSNPN and CDR2 is SVGIG (reference sequence). The CDR3 extends over 15 amino acids. Trimming shortened V by 3 bases and J by 5 bases, and 17 bases separated the two germline ends. CDR3 coding DNA: TGTGCCTGGAGCCCCCGGGACATGGGATATCAGCCCCAGCATTTT. This translates into CAWSPRDMGYQPQHF.